This T cell receptor beta chain was recovered during a study of blood T cell repertoires in COVID-19. Study-level background: Whether acute or convalescent, the COVID-19 samples came from the United States, Italy and Spain. PBMCs, B-cell-depleted T cells, or T cells provided the cDNA or gDNA that made up the material.

Sequenced by immunoSEQ multiplex PCR; TCRdb stores in-frame clones only, minus some. In the table there are about 76,000 clones, about 93% of which are singletons. Trimming removed 2 bases from V and 1 base from J, with 9 bases in between. The CDR3 totals 14 residues. Germline V gene sequence: CDR1 SGDLS, CDR2 YYNGEE. The material sequenced was peripheral blood. The source of this sequence is a human donor in a cohort sampled during active COVID-19. The chain employs TRBV9 and TRBJ1-1; a weak D match, TRBD1 (5 bases). The CDR3 DNA is TGTGCCAGCAGCGTGAGTACAGGGAACACTGAAGCTTTCTTT. Translating gives CASSVSTGNTEAFF.